The 29 T cell receptor beta chains below all came from one sample that was sequenced in a study of blood T cell repertoires in COVID-19. Only in-frame clones appear in the TCRdb table, and some are missing; sequencing was by immunoSEQ multiplex PCR. The data contain a few hundred thousand clones, 75% to 90% of them seen just once; the ten biggest clones take up around 2.2%. Sequencing was performed on peripheral blood. All receptors derive from a man aged 25 to 40 who had recovered from COVID-19.

The V call is TRBV5-1, the J call TRBJ1-2, with D possibly matching TRBD1 (6 bases). The CDR3 has 14 residues. The germline V and J ends were trimmed by 4 bases and 8 bases, with 18 bases remaining between them. The germline V gene encodes CDR1 SGHRS and CDR2 YFSETQ. CDR3 sequence (DNA): TGCGCCAGCAGCACCGGGACAACAATAGGCGGCTACACCTTC. This sequence encodes CASSTGTTIGGYTF.

This clone was seen once. The chain couples TRBV4-1 to TRBJ2-7, with 8 bases aligning to TRBD2. The CDR3 is 13 amino acids. The trim removed 6 bases at V and 2 bases at J, leaving 3 bases unmatched. Germline-derived CDR1 and CDR2 are MGHRA and YSYEKL. As DNA, the CDR3 is TGCGCCAGCAGTTTGGGACTAGCCTACGAGCAGTACTTC. Translated: CASSLGLAYEQYF.

J is TRBJ1-1 and V is TRBV5-5; TRBD1 agrees at 8 bases. V lost 1 base to trimming and J lost 1 base; unmatched junction nucleotides: 3. Germline V gene data show CDR1 as SGHKS and CDR2 as YYEKEE (reference sequence). The length of the CDR3 is 15 residues. The CDR3 loop reads CASSLLGTGNTEAFF. DNA of the CDR3: TGTGCCAGCAGCTTGCTTGGGACAGGGAACACTGAAGCTTTCTTT.

CDR3 in amino acids: CASSLGRGGPTDTQYF. The CDR3 DNA follows: TGCGCCAGCAGCTTGGGCCGGGGGGGACCCACAGATACGCAGTATTTT. The chain recombines TRBV5-1 with TRBJ2-3; 8 bases map to TRBD2. CDR1 and CDR2 (germline): SGHRS, YFSETQ. The V and J ends lost 0 bases and 2 bases, in that order; junction bases with no gene match: 5. The CDR3 extends over 16 amino acids.

This clone was seen a few times. The CDR3 loop is CASRRTGDGTEAFF. CDR3 in DNA: TGTGCCAGCAGACGGACAGGGGATGGGACTGAAGCTTTCTTT. This chain joins TRBV11-1 and TRBJ1-1; 9 positions match TRBD1. Germline V gene data show CDR1 as SGHAT and CDR2 as FQDESV (reference sequence). This CDR3 spans 14 amino acids. V gave up 6 bases and J gave up 5 bases; unmatched junction bases: 7. Full variable domain (missing parts from reference TRBV11-1 and TRBJ1-1): EAEVAQSPRYKITEKSQAVAFWCDPISGHATLYWYRQILGQGPELLVQFQDESVVDDSQLPKDRFSAERLKGVDSTLKIQPAELGDSAMYLCASRRTGDGTEAFFGQGTRLTVV.

This chain joins TRBV10-2 and TRBJ1-5, with 7 bases lining up with TRBD1. Trimming at V came to 4 bases and at J to 0 bases, leaving 6 bases not matched to a gene. In germline, CDR1 is WSHSY, CDR2 SAAADI. This CDR3 has 16 amino acids. In nucleotides, the CDR3 is TGCGCCAGCAGTGCGGCAGGGGGTCGTAGCAATCAGCCCCAGCATTTT. Translated: CASSAAGGRSNQPQHF.

This sequence joins TRBV7-8 and TRBJ2-2, with 9 bases that match TRBD2. The J segment lost 2 bases and the V segment lost 5 bases, leaving 6 bases of the junction unmatched. The CDR3 contains 16 residues. CDR1 is SGHVS, CDR2 FQNEAQ, per germline. DNA for the CDR3: TGTGCCAGCAGCCCGCTAGCGGGGTCTAACACCGGGGAGCTGTTTTTT. Amino acid sequence: CASSPLAGSNTGELFF.

The chain carries TRBV6-2 or TRBV6-3 and TRBJ2-1; TRBD1 aligns across 7 bases. CDR3 length equals 15 residues. Germline trimming cut 4 bases from V and 6 bases from J; bases unmatched to any gene: 9. CDR1 and CDR2 (germline): MNHEY, SVGEGT. This chain's CDR3 is CASSSRRQGANEQFF. CDR3 sequence (DNA): TGTGCCAGCAGTTCCCGGCGACAGGGAGCCAATGAGCAGTTCTTC.

V usage is TRBV7-8 and J usage is TRBJ1-6; the D gene is possibly TRBD1 (5 bases). The V and J ends lost 2 bases and 8 bases respectively, with 13 bases between them. The germline V gene has CDR1 SGHVS and CDR2 FQNEAQ. The CDR3 spans 15 residues. The CDR3 protein is CASSLTPGWDSPLHF. The CDR3 nucleotides read TGTGCCAGCAGCTTAACGCCAGGGTGGGATTCACCCCTCCACTTT.

CDR3 region: CASSVEGASGNTIYF. The CDR3, as DNA: TGTGCCAGCAGCGTAGAGGGAGCATCCGGAAACACCATATATTTT. The rearrangement joins TRBV9 to TRBJ1-3; unclear D gene. CDR3 length: 15 residues. The V gene's germline CDR1 is SGDLS and CDR2 YYNGEE. Trimming removed 0 bases at V and 4 bases at J, with 11 bases between.

The rearrangement uses TRBV6-5 and TRBJ1-2; tentative D call: TRBD1 (6 bases). Germline V CDR1 and CDR2: MNHEY, SVGAGI. V lost 4 bases and J lost 5, with 14 bases in between. The CDR3 is 14 residues long. The DNA for the CDR3 is TGTGCCAGCAGTTCGGCATGGGGGACATATGGCTACACCTTC. This gives the protein CASSSAWGTYGYTF.

The genes are TRBV9 and TRBJ1-2, with 9 nucleotides matching TRBD1. CDR1 and CDR2 (germline): SGDLS, YYNGEE. The junction had 6 bases not matched to a gene; V was cut back by 7 bases and J by 8 bases. This CDR3 has 12 residues. The CDR3, as DNA: TGTGCCAGCTCCACACAGGGGGCCGGCTACACCTTC. It yields the protein CASSTQGAGYTF.

Concerning this clone: The same CDR3 also results from other DNA sequences found in this sample. The chain joins TRBV6-2 or TRBV6-3 to TRBJ2-1, with D uncertain. Trimming took 4 bases from V and 6 from J, leaving 7 bases between them. Germline assignment: CDR1 MNHEY and CDR2 SVGEGT. This CDR3 is 12 amino acids long. The CDR3 DNA follows: TGTGCCAGCAGTTCTGACTCCAATGAGCAGTTCTTC. Translation: CASSSDSNEQFF.

This clone was found a few times. V usage is TRBV2 and J usage is TRBJ2-3; D call uncertain. The germline V and J ends were trimmed by 7 bases and 2 bases, with 10 bases remaining between them. CDR1 and CDR2 from the germline V gene are SNHLY and FYNNEI. This CDR3 region has 13 residues. CDR3 amino acids: CASIRVTTDTQYF. CDR3 nucleotides: TGTGCCAGCATCCGGGTTACCACAGATACGCAGTATTTT.

J is TRBJ2-7 and V is TRBV5-4; D is possibly TRBD2 (7 bases). Germline V CDR1 and CDR2: SGHNT, YYREEE (reference sequence). CDR3 length equals 14 residues. Trimming stripped 4 bases from V and 3 bases from J, with 14 bases between. The CDR3: CASSRGEGGYEQYF. The CDR3 DNA reads as TGTGCCAGCAGCCGAGGGGAGGGGGGCTACGAGCAGTACTTC.

A few counts support this clone. The rearrangement links TRBV29-1 to TRBJ2-5; 7 nucleotides agree with TRBD1. The V gene end was trimmed by 7 bases and the J gene end by 1 base; junction bases not matched to a gene: 9. From germline, CDR1 is SQVTM and CDR2 ANQGSEA. The CDR3 is made up of 14 amino acids. CDR3 in amino acids: CSAHSGTVQETQYF. CDR3 nucleotide sequence: TGCAGCGCGCACTCCGGGACAGTCCAAGAGACCCAGTACTTC.

The chain has TRBV25-1 and TRBJ1-1; D is possibly TRBD1 (5 bases). V was shortened by 4 bases and J by 8 bases, with 5 bases between the two germline ends. CDR1 MGHDK and CDR2 SYGVNS come from the germline V gene. The CDR3 has 10 residues. The CDR3 bases are TGTGCCAGCAGTGGGACAGAAGCTTTCTTT. This codes for CASSGTEAFF. Using reference TRBV25-1 and TRBJ1-1 for the parts outside the CDR3, the full variable domain is EADIYQTPRYLVIGTGKKITLECSQTMGHDKMYWYQQDPGMELHLIHYSYGVNSTEKGDLSSESTVSRIRTEHFPLTLESARPSHTSQYLCASSGTEAFFGQGTRLTVV.

The chain links TRBV25-1 to TRBJ2-1; D perhaps matches TRBD2 (6 bases). V was shortened by 8 bases and J by 8 bases, with 22 bases between the two germline ends. Per germline, CDR1 MGHDK and CDR2 SYGVNS. CDR3 length: 15 residues. The CDR3 nucleotides are TGTGCCAGCTCTCAGCCCACAGCGGGCGTGGATGAGCAGTTCTTC. This encodes CASSQPTAGVDEQFF.

This rearrangement joins TRBV14 to TRBJ1-6; D is uncertain. The CDR3 runs 16 residues. V lost 0 bases to trimming and J lost 5 bases, with 11 bases between them. Looked up from germline, CDR1 is SGHDN and CDR2 is FVKESK. CDR3 loop: CASSQERNSHNSPLHF. The CDR3 bases are TGTGCCAGCAGCCAAGAAAGGAACAGCCATAATTCACCCCTCCACTTT.

This clone has only a few counts. The rearrangement links TRBV2 to TRBJ2-6, with 12 bases identical to TRBD2. The length of the CDR3 is 14 residues. V trimming: 6 bases; J trimming: 12 bases; junction bases outside the gene matches: 6. Per the germline V gene, CDR1 is SNHLY and CDR2 is FYNNEI. The CDR3 here is CASSTSGGWRVLTF. The CDR3 nucleotides are TGTGCCAGCAGCACTAGCGGGGGGTGGCGCGTCCTGACTTTC.

The chain uses TRBV6-1 and TRBJ1-3; 10 positions match TRBD1. CDR1 is MNHNS and CDR2 is SASEGT in the germline V gene. The CDR3 is made up of 18 amino acids. V dropped 0 bases and J dropped 3; count of bases not matched to a gene: 8. The CDR3, as DNA: TGTGCCAGCAGTGAAGCGCTTCCTGGGACAGGGGTTGGAAACACCATATATTTT. Protein product: CASSEALPGTGVGNTIYF.

The chain has TRBV7-2 and TRBJ2-2, with D possibly being TRBD1 (5 bases). The length of the CDR3 is 15 residues. Germline-derived CDR1 and CDR2 are SGHTA and FQGNSA. Trimming left V 2 bases short and J 2 bases short, with 9 bases between. CDR3 sequence (DNA): TGTGCCAGCAGCTTACAGGGCAGAAACACCGGGGAGCTGTTTTTT. This sequence encodes CASSLQGRNTGELFF. The entire variable domain, with the rest obtained from reference TRBV7-2 and TRBJ2-2, is as follows: GAGVSQSPSNKVTEKGKDVELRCDPISGHTALYWYRQSLGQGLEFLIYFQGNSAPDKSGLPSDRFSAERTGGSVSTLTIQRTQQEDSAVYLCASSLQGRNTGELFFGEGSRLTVL.

The chain links TRBV4-3 to TRBJ1-1, with TRBD1 identical over 11 bases. The CDR3 has 15 residues. V was clipped by 4 bases and J by 3 bases; unmatched bases: 4. The germline gives CDR1 LGHNA, CDR2 YSLEER. In DNA form, the CDR3 reads TGCGCCAGCAGCCTGGGGGACAGGGGGTACACTGAAGCTTTCTTT. This encodes CASSLGDRGYTEAFF.

The V and J genes are TRBV6-5 and TRBJ1-2; a possible D gene is TRBD1 (5 bases). This CDR3 has 13 amino acids. The V end was cut by 5 bases, the J end by 8 bases, with 15 bases between. Germline V gene lookup returns CDR1 MNHEY and CDR2 SVGAGI. For the CDR3, the DNA is TGTGCCAGCAGTACCCCCATAAAGGGGGGCTACACCTTC. Translation: CASSTPIKGGYTF.

The gene calls are TRBV19 and TRBJ1-1; the match to TRBD1 covers 7 bases. The length of the CDR3 is 15 residues. In germline, CDR1 is LNHDA, CDR2 SQIVND (reference sequence). Trimming took 4 bases from V and 7 from J; bases not matched to a gene: 12. In DNA form, the CDR3 reads TGTGCCAGTAGTAGAACCGGGGACAGAAAACGTGAAGCTTTCTTT. It codes for CASSRTGDRKREAFF.

Turning to this clone: Distinct nucleotide sequences in the sample also encode this CDR3. The chain employs TRBV7-2 and TRBJ2-7; possibly TRBD1 for D (6 bases). The V gene lost 2 bases and the J gene lost 1 base, with 9 bases spanning the gap. From germline, CDR1 is SGHTA and CDR2 FQGNSA. The CDR3 covers 14 residues. The CDR3 DNA reads as TGTGCCAGCAGCTTATCCAGGGGATCCTACGAGCAGTACTTC. It specifies CASSLSRGSYEQYF.

The chain joins TRBV19 to TRBJ1-5, with 7 positions matching TRBD1. The CDR3 covers 15 residues. Germline assignment: CDR1 LNHDA and CDR2 SQIVND (reference sequence). Trimming cost V 9 bases and J 0 bases; bases outside gene matches: 8. For the CDR3, the DNA is TGTGCCAGCACCGGGACAGTTTATAGCAATCAGCCCCAGCATTTT. Translated, it gives CASTGTVYSNQPQHF.

The genes are TRBV6-1 and TRBJ2-2; 10 bases match TRBD2. Germline values: CDR1 MNHNS, CDR2 SASEGT. J gave up 6 bases and V 2 bases, and 12 bases lay outside the gene matches. This CDR3 has 18 amino acids. The CDR3 coding sequence is TGTGCCAGCAGTGAACCGGGGCTAGCGGGGGTAGGGTCCGGGGAGCTGTTTTTT. Amino acid sequence: CASSEPGLAGVGSGELFF.

The J gene is TRBJ2-7, the V gene TRBV24-1; 9 nucleotides line up with TRBD2. The CDR3 is made up of 17 amino acids. The ends lost 0 bases at V and 5 bases at J; junction bases unmatched: 10. Germline V gene data show CDR1 as KGHDR and CDR2 as SFDVKD. CDR3 sequence reads: CATSDLWRGGLQNEQYF. The CDR3 bases are TGTGCCACCAGTGATTTGTGGCGGGGGGGCCTCCAGAACGAGCAGTACTTC.